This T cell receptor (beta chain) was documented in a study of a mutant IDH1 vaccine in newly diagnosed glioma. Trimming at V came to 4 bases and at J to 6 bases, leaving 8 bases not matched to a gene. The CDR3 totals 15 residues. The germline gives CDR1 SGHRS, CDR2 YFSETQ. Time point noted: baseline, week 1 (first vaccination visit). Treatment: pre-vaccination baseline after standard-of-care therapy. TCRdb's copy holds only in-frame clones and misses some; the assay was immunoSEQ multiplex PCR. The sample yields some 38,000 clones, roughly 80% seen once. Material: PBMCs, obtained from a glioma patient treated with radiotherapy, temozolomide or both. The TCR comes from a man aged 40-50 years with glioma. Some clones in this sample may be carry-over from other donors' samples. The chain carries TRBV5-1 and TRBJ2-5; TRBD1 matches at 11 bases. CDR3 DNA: TGCGCCAGCAGCCCGGAAGGGACAGGGGGGAAGACCCAGTACTTC. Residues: CASSPEGTGGKTQYF.